This TCR beta chain came from a study of T-cell reconstitution after alpha-beta-depleted transplantation in children. There are a few counts of this clonotype. Germline V gene sequence: CDR1 SGHTA, CDR2 FQGNSA. The CDR3 has 16 amino acids. V gave up 1 base and J gave up 0 bases; unmatched junction bases: 6. Library preparation (for TCRbeta) was performed with unique molecular identifiers. TCRdb ran MiXCR on the PCR reads and lists one entry per CDR3 protein. The sample holds some 500,000 distinct CDR3 sequences; around a third are singletons and the top ten take less than 2.5%. The sequences come from PBMCs from the stem cell graft donor, collected from the stem cell graft. This receptor was identified in a human donor who donated a stem cell graft to a child with aplastic anemia. The chain is built from TRBV7-2 and TRBJ2-7; 7 bases are a match to TRBD2. In nucleotides, the CDR3 is TGTGCCAGCAGCTTAGGACGGGCTAGCGGCTCCTACGAGCAGTACTTC. Amino acid sequence: CASSLGRASGSYEQYF.